One T cell receptor (beta chain) is described in this entry. Germline is not matched at one junction end, which may reflect a read error. TCRdb called the 5' RACE reads again in MiXCR, with one record for every CDR3 protein. The sample yields more than 1.5 million distinct CDR3 sequences, roughly 35% seen once. This record belongs to a study of identical twins. CDR1 and CDR2 from the germline V gene are SGHTA and FQGNSA. This CDR3 has 14 amino acids. The specimen was cord blood. The gene calls are TRBV7-2 and TRBJ2-1; tentatively, D is TRBD2 (6 bases). This TCR came from a newborn girl in good health. The chain's CDR3 is CASSLAGFYDEQFF. The CDR3 DNA is TGTGCCAGCAGCTTGGCGGGGTTCTACGATGAGCAGTTCTTC.